This TCR beta chain was found in a study of T cells in Graves' hyperthyroidism and ophthalmopathy (dated by TCRdb to the late 2010s). The study in broad terms: Peripheral blood samples were taken at initial diagnosis, before any treatment was given. TCR V-J signatures able to tell the groups apart were searched for in a discovery cohort of some 97 patients, of whom under 45 had Graves' ophthalmopathy and around 57 had stable Graves' hyperthyroidism. Prospective prediction of ophthalmopathy was tested in an independent validation cohort of 18 to 20 hyperthyroidism patients and around 16 patients who later progressed to ophthalmopathy. For training and testing, the 95 to 100 patients in the discovery cohort were randomly divided in a 7:3 ratio. The study also compared thyroid tissue and blood T-cell repertoires from about 6 Graves' hyperthyroidism patients. After sampling, hyperthyroidism patients received methimazole starting at 30 mg daily, and ophthalmopathy patients received high-dose intravenous methylprednisolone. TCR Vbeta CDR3 sequencing of 130 to 150 peripheral blood samples (around 45 ophthalmopathy, roughly 74 hyperthyroidism and about 17 progressor patients) is reported in the paper.

There are many counts of this clonotype. What this receptor recognizes is not known. Within one base of it there is no much larger clone, and no base qualities were kept. Stable Graves' hyperthyroidism was defined as no progression to ophthalmopathy during 18 months of follow-up. The hyperthyroidism patients were between 18 and 65 years old and newly diagnosed, with a disease duration of less than 2 months. Patients with uncontrolled infections, other autoimmune diseases, pregnancy or lactation were excluded. Diagnoses were established on the basis of clinical symptoms, serum thyroxine and TRAb, thyroid ultrasound, and orbital computed tomography. PBMCs were separated from under 12 ml of fresh peripheral blood using Ficoll-Paque density gradient centrifugation. Total RNA was extracted with Trizol reagent, and quality was checked on an Agilent 2100 Bioanalyzer. For CDR1 and CDR2, the germline V gene (reference sequence) lists PRHDT and FYEKMQ. V ends up 5 bases short and J 0 bases short, with an unmatched junction base count of 11. Reading from cysteine to phenylalanine, the CDR3 counts 19 amino acids. Left in the record is the CDR3 DNA by itself, 57 bases read in frame from the first base.

The TCR beta CDR3 regions were amplified from the RNA transcripts. A first-round RT-PCR of the TCR CDR3 used the HTBI primer set with the Qiagen OneStep RT-PCR kit. A second multiplex PCR round built the libraries, followed by size selection and purification. Libraries were sequenced paired-end with 100 bp reads on an Illumina HiSeq2000. In the source study's methods: Raw data were processed with SOAPnuke, discarding reads with adapters, uncalled bases, mean Phred below 15, or no exact constant-primer or identifier match. High-quality paired reads were merged using COPE v1.2.5, and each unique nucleotide sequence was defined as a clonotype. MiTCR v1.1 was used to align the clonotypes against IMGT TRBV, TRBD and TRBJ reference segments. Analysis was restricted to V-J combinations with a frequency above 0.0001, which covered roughly 99% of repertoires. A TCS score was defined as the ratio of F50 (clonal expansion) to E x V (chaos), with BLOSUM62-based TCRdist applied between CDR3 peptides within each V-J. Welch's t-statistics and random forest reduced 514 V-J features to about 13, which were used in a naive Bayes classifier (R e1071). TCRdb passed the public sequencing reads through fastp at Q25 and MiXCR, retaining productive beta sequences. Each record represents a unique CDR3 protein, reported with the most common genes and DNA among its rows. These V and J calls derive from TCRdb rather than the authors' analysis. The sample table records about 560,000 distinct CDR3 sequences; 16% of these occur just once. In total, the top ten clones hold roughly 18% of the sample.

Paper-wide results and their limitations: No statistical method was used to fix the sample size in advance, and group allocation was not hidden from the investigators. A model built on a 13 V-J signature distinguished ophthalmopathy from stable hyperthyroidism, reaching about 88% sensitivity and under 84% specificity in cross-validation and 80%/75% in testing. Most expanded thyroid clonotypes (frequency above 0.001) were also detected in blood, suggesting blood repertoires may reflect thyroid immune responses. In validation, progression to ophthalmopathy was predicted by the model with 70.59% sensitivity and 72.22% specificity, a median of approximately 6.5 months before onset.

The receptor's source is a woman younger than 30 with Graves' hyperthyroidism. The chain is assembled from TRBV13 and TRBJ2-3; TRBD2 fits 13 bases in the junction. Sequencing used blood. Here is the DNA: TGTGCCAGCAGCCCCGACGGACTAGCGGGAGCTTCTAGCACAGATACGCAGTATTTT. Translated, it gives CASSPDGLAGASSTDTQYF. The variable domain in full, with residues beyond the CDR3 obtained from the reference TRBV13 and TRBJ2-3 genes, is AAGVIQSPRHLIKEKRETATLKCYPIPRHDTVYWYQQGPGQDPQFLISFYEKMQSDKGSIPDRFSAQQFSDYHSELNMSSLELGDSALYFCASSPDGLAGASSTDTQYFGPGTRLTVL.